This passage covers 18 T cell receptor beta chains from one sample sequenced in a study of shared clonotypes between healthy human individuals (dated by TCRdb to between 2020 and 2021). The library was prepared using the immunoSEQ multiplex PCR assay. Held by TCRdb, this immuneACCESS table contains in-frame sequences only and omits some clones. Under half of the omission traces to an unresolved V gene where checked; the cause of the rest is unknown. The sample profile shows about 1 million clones; about 77% of them were found once. The ten most abundant clones make up approximately 1.5% of the sample. The sequencing sample was made of memory CD4+ T cells sorted from blood. The meaning of the sample's cell subset or site label: CD45RA-negative fraction. The source of these receptors is a man younger than 35 in good health.

The chain is built from TRBV7-2 and TRBJ1-2, with TRBD1 matching 7 bases. The V and J ends lost 1 base and 4 bases, in that order; junction bases with no gene match: 6. The CDR3 has 15 amino acids. Germline CDR1 SGHTA, CDR2 FQGNSA. The CDR3 DNA is TGTGCCAGCAGCTTAGGGCCCCAGGGGGTCTATGGCTACACCTTC. Encoded protein: CASSLGPQGVYGYTF.

This clone was counted a single time. This chain joins TRBV5-4 and TRBJ2-2; 7 bases are shared with TRBD2. The V gene end was trimmed by 3 bases and the J gene end by 0 bases; junction bases not matched to a gene: 2. This CDR3 has 15 residues. Germline lookup yields CDR1 SGHNT and CDR2 YYREEE (reference sequence). The CDR3 coding sequence is TGTGCCAGCAGCTCCGGGGGGACGAACACCGGGGAGCTGTTTTTT. Translated, it gives CASSSGGTNTGELFF.

In this sample, this clone turned up many times. The V and J genes are TRBV19 and TRBJ1-1, with D possibly TRBD1 on 5 matching bases. CDR1 and CDR2 (germline): LNHDA, SQIVND (reference sequence). This CDR3 has 14 amino acids. Trimming removed 5 bases at V and 4 bases at J, with 14 bases between. CDR3 DNA sequence: TGTGCCAGTAGTCCCCGGACATTCATCACTGAAGCTTTCTTT. It yields the protein CASSPRTFITEAFF.

The chain joins TRBV2 to TRBJ1-1; no firm D call. The CDR3 extends over 13 amino acids. V was pared by 6 bases and J by 8 bases, with 16 bases between. Germline V gene lookup returns CDR1 SNHLY and CDR2 FYNNEI. The DNA for the CDR3 is TGTGCCAGCAGGAACCCTCTCCCCAGGGAAGCTTTCTTT. As protein: CASRNPLPREAFF.

The chain has TRBV7-9 and TRBJ2-7; a possible D gene is TRBD2 (5 bases). The ends were cut back, 4 bases at V and 6 bases at J, with 10 bases in the middle. Looked up from germline, CDR1 is SEHNR and CDR2 is FQNEAQ (reference sequence). The CDR3 spans 12 residues. CDR3 DNA: TGTGCCAGCAGCTCGGGGTTGGGCGAGCAGTACTTC. This encodes CASSSGLGEQYF.

The rearrangement links TRBV5-5 to TRBJ1-2, with 9 nucleotides matching TRBD1. Germline CDR1 is SGHKS and CDR2 is YYEKEE (reference sequence). V lost 3 bases and J lost 8; bases outside the gene matches: 11. This CDR3 has 15 residues. The CDR3 is CASSSTGTGLSGYTF. CDR3 sequence (DNA): TGTGCCAGCAGCTCCACCGGGACAGGGCTGAGCGGCTACACCTTC.

The sample holds a few counts of this clone. This chain links TRBV9 with TRBJ2-5; D could derive from TRBD1 or TRBD2 (5 bases each). Trimming took 4 bases from V and 3 from J, leaving 13 bases between them. The CDR3 is 14 residues long. Germline lookup yields CDR1 SGDLS and CDR2 YYNGEE. CDR3 coding DNA: TGTGCCAGCAGCCCAACGGGGCGTAAAGAGACCCAGTACTTC. This codes for CASSPTGRKETQYF.

This clone has just a few counts. This chain connects TRBV2 to TRBJ2-5; 8 bases are shared with TRBD2. This CDR3 comprises 17 residues. Trimming cost V 3 bases and J 5 bases; bases outside gene matches: 14. Germline V gives CDR1 SNHLY, CDR2 FYNNEI. CDR3 amino acids: CASSDFFLLAGLETQYF. CDR3 nucleotide sequence: TGTGCCAGCAGTGATTTTTTCTTATTAGCGGGATTGGAGACCCAGTACTTC.

The chain links TRBV7-3 to TRBJ2-1, with a weak D call TRBD2 (5 bases). This CDR3 is built from 15 residues. Trimming took off 5 bases at V and 7 bases at J, with 18 bases between the two ends. CDR1 and CDR2 from the germline V gene are SGHTA and FQGTGA. The CDR3 DNA reads TGTGCCAGCAGCCCCGGGGATTTCGCTAGGAATGAGCAGTTCTTC. It codes for CASSPGDFARNEQFF.

About this clone: This clone may be a read error of a much larger clone one base away. The chain carries TRBV7-7 and TRBJ2-3, with 8 nucleotides matching TRBD2. V shed 3 bases, J shed 1 base, and the junction held 0 bases outside the gene matches. Per the germline V gene, CDR1 is SSHAT and CDR2 is FNYEAQ (reference sequence). The CDR3 loop spans 14 amino acids. CDR3 sequence reads: CASSLTSGTDTQYF. The CDR3 DNA sequence: TGTGCCAGCAGCTTGACTAGCGGCACAGATACGCAGTATTTT.

J is TRBJ2-5 and V is TRBV19; 8 nucleotides line up with TRBD1. J lost 5 bases, V lost 0 bases, and 8 bases had no gene match. CDR1 is LNHDA and CDR2 is SQIVND in the germline V gene (reference sequence). The CDR3 length is 16 residues. CDR3 protein: CASSIEIAGGGETQYF. The DNA of the CDR3 is TGTGCCAGTAGTATAGAAATTGCAGGGGGCGGGGAGACCCAGTACTTC.

The gene calls are TRBV7-9 and TRBJ1-2; the match to TRBD1 covers 7 bases. Trimming took 2 bases from V and 0 from J; bases not matched to a gene: 9. Germline loops: CDR1 SEHNR, CDR2 FQNEAQ (reference sequence). This CDR3 has 17 residues. The CDR3 nucleotides are TGTGCCAGCAGCTTAAGGACAGGAGTTGGATCTAACTATGGCTACACCTTC. Protein: CASSLRTGVGSNYGYTF. The variable domain in full, completed from reference TRBV7-9 and TRBJ1-2, reads DTGVSQNPRHKITKRGQNVTFRCDPISEHNRLYWYRQTLGQGPEFLTYFQNEAQLEKSRLLSDRFSAERPKGSFSTLEIQRTEQGDSAMYLCASSLRTGVGSNYGYTFGSGTRLTVV.

The chain has TRBV6-1 and TRBJ1-3; D remains unclear. The CDR3 has 15 amino acids. Germline loops: CDR1 MNHNS, CDR2 SASEGT. Trimming took 3 bases from V and 5 from J, leaving 14 bases between them. The CDR3 DNA reads TGTGCCAGCAGTGATAGCGTCGCAACTAGAAACACCATATATTTT. This codes for CASSDSVATRNTIYF.

The sample holds one count of this clone. The chain is built from TRBV6-1 and TRBJ1-1; unclear D gene. The CDR3 is 13 residues long. Germline CDR1 MNHNS, CDR2 SASEGT. V was cut by 5 bases and J by 1 base, with 8 bases left in between. For the CDR3, the DNA is TGTGCCAGCAGTCGGGGAACGAACACTGAAGCTTTCTTT. This encodes CASSRGTNTEAFF.

The sample holds one count of this clone. The chain couples TRBV5-4 to TRBJ2-1, with D tentatively TRBD1 (5 bases). CDR1 and CDR2 from the germline V gene are SGHNT and YYREEE (reference sequence). The CDR3 is 15 residues long. Trimming removed 1 base at V and 4 bases at J, with 12 bases between. The CDR3 reads CASSLKGPAYNEQFF. The DNA of the CDR3 is TGTGCCAGCAGCTTGAAGGGGCCGGCGTACAATGAGCAGTTCTTC.

J is TRBJ2-1 and V is TRBV19; TRBD1 aligns across 8 bases. J gave up 9 bases and V 5 bases, and 6 bases lay outside the gene matches. Germline V gene sequence: CDR1 LNHDA, CDR2 SQIVND (reference sequence). This CDR3 is 13 amino acids long. The chain's CDR3 is CASSLTDRGEQFF. The CDR3 DNA is TGTGCCAGTAGTTTGACAGACAGGGGTGAGCAGTTCTTC.

The chain combines TRBV18 with TRBJ2-2, with TRBD1 matching over 8 bases. The CDR3 spans 14 residues. V was clipped by 5 bases and J by 6 bases; unmatched bases: 5. The germline gives CDR1 KGHSH, CDR2 LQKENI. The CDR3 DNA reads TGTGCCAGCTCATCCCAACAGGGGGCCGGGGAGCTGTTTTTT. Its protein product is CASSSQQGAGELFF.

This clone came up a few times. The gene calls are TRBV7-8 and TRBJ1-2; D not resolved. CDR3 length equals 11 residues. V lost 5 bases and J lost 4, with 5 bases in between. Per germline, CDR1 SGHVS and CDR2 FQNEAQ. Here the CDR3 DNA reads TGTGCCAGCAGCAGCGGCTATGGCTACACCTTC. Its protein product is CASSSGYGYTF.